A selection of T cell receptor beta chains follows, all from one sample in a study of human T cells and chemical hapten exposure. MiXCR, applied by TCRdb to the RACE reads, yields one record per CDR3 protein. The data show more than 80,000 distinct CDR3 sequences, with 7.5% to 9% seen just once and around 1.5% held by the top ten. Sequences were derived from whole blood, sampled in connection with sensitization to the hapten diphenylcyclopropenone (DPC). The receptors shown here come from a woman in her twenties or thirties with alopecia areata. Some clones in this sample may be carry-over from other donors' samples. The CDR3 runs from the conserved cysteine through the conserved F or W. The D gene is left open where the match is weak. Size is omitted from some rows. Given values are once, few, many or a class for expanded clones.

D	size	J	V	DNA	CDR3
-	-	TRBJ2-7	TRBV18	TGTGCCAGCGTCCGCTCGGGGGGGACAGGGCTGTACGAGCAGTACTTC	CASVRSGGTGLYEQYF
TRBD1	many	TRBJ1-1	TRBV11-1	TGTGCCAGCAGCTTACCCGGGACAGGGGGCCGCGTTGACACTGAAGCTTTCTTT	CASSLPGTGGRVDTEAFF
-	few	TRBJ1-2	TRBV5-1	TGCGCCAGCAGCTTGGGGCTAGGGGCGAACTATGGCTACACCTTC	CASSLGLGANYGYTF
-	few	TRBJ1-2	TRBV3-1	TGTGCCAGCAGCCAAGGCGAACAGATTTATGGCTACACCTTC	CASSQGEQIYGYTF
TRBD1	many	TRBJ2-3	TRBV20-1	TGCAGTGCCAACCCACAGGGGACCACAGATACGCAGTATTTT	CSANPQGTTDTQYF
-	many	TRBJ2-7	TRBV4-2	TGTGCCAGCAGCCAAGAGTCGGCAGGGAGTTCCTACGAGCAGTACTTC	CASSQESAGSSYEQYF
-	few	TRBJ1-1	TRBV3-1	TGTGCCAGCGCGGGGCTCACTTACACTGAAGCTTTCTTT	CASAGLTYTEAFF
-	-	TRBJ2-1	TRBV14	TGTGCCAGCAGCCAAGTAGGGGCCACCTACAATGAGCAGTTCTTC	CASSQVGATYNEQFF
-	many	TRBJ2-3	TRBV10-3	TGTGCCATCGGCGATCTGACTAGCACAGATACGCAGTATTTT	CAIGDLTSTDTQYF
-	many	TRBJ2-7	TRBV6-1	TGTGCCAGCAGCCCGCAGGGCTGGGGAGAGCAGTACTTC	CASSPQGWGEQYF
-	few	TRBJ1-2	TRBV6-6	TGTGCCAGCAGTAAGACAGGCTCCCCGGGCTACACCTTC	CASSKTGSPGYTF
-	many	TRBJ2-7	TRBV7-2	TGTGCCAGCAGCTTATTAACGGAGTCCTACGAGCAGTACTTC	CASSLLTESYEQYF
TRBD2	many	TRBJ2-3	TRBV5-1	TGCGCCAGCAGCTTGGAGCTCCCACTAGCGGGGGCCACAGATACGCAGTATTTT	CASSLELPLAGATDTQYF
-	many	TRBJ2-7	TRBV3-1	TGTGCCAGCAGCCAAATGACAGCCCCGACTTACGAGCAGTACTTC	CASSQMTAPTYEQYF
-	many	TRBJ1-1	TRBV7-3	TGTGCCAGCAGCGGAGCGGACACTGAAGCTTTCTTT	CASSGADTEAFF
TRBD2	-	TRBJ2-7	TRBV6-5	TGTGCCAGCAGACCCGGAACGGGGGGATCCCACGAGCAGTACTTC	CASRPGTGGSHEQYF
TRBD1	-	TRBJ1-6	TRBV7-2	TGTGCCAGCAGCCCCGACAGGGAGAGGAGCTCCTATAATTCACCCCTCCACTTT	CASSPDRERSSYNSPLHF
TRBD2	few	TRBJ2-3	TRBV29-1	TGCAGCGTTGACAACCAATGGTGTCGCGGGGGGGCGTCGGAGTGGAGGCGTTCAGATACGCAGTATTTT	CSVDNQWCRGGASEWRRSDTQYF
-	many	TRBJ1-2	TRBV27	TGTGCCAGCAGTTTAGCTCCCCAGGGGAGCGATCATGGCTACACCTTC	CASSLAPQGSDHGYTF
-	-	TRBJ2-3	TRBV10-3	TGTGCCATCAGTGAGATACTAATTGTCGGCACAGATACGCAGTATTTT	CAISEILIVGTDTQYF
-	many	TRBJ2-4	TRBV6-5	TGTGCCAGCAGTTACTCGAAGTCACTAGCCAAAAACATTCAGTACTTC	CASSYSKSLAKNIQYF
-	many	TRBJ1-1	TRBV12-3/TRBV12-4	TGTGCCAGCAGTGTTGGTGACAGGAACACTGAAGCTTTCTTT	CASSVGDRNTEAFF
-	few	TRBJ2-1	TRBV30	TGTGCCTGGAGTGTTTCAAGTTTTTCCTACAATGAGCAGTTCTTC	CAWSVSSFSYNEQFF
-	-	TRBJ1-2	TRBV6-5	TGTGCCAGCAGTTACTCGCGTGGTGCGGAGGGCTACACCTTC	CASSYSRGAEGYTF
-	many	TRBJ1-1	TRBV27	TGTGCCAGCAGTTCCATCGTGGGGAACACTGAAGCTTTCTTT	CASSSIVGNTEAFF
-	few	TRBJ1-5	TRBV29-1	TGCAGCGTTGGCCAGGGGAGCAATCAGCCCCAGCATTTT	CSVGQGSNQPQHF
TRBD1	-	TRBJ1-1	TRBV29-1	TGCAGCGTGCAAACAGGGGGCTATGAAGCTTTCTTT	CSVQTGGYEAFF
-	-	TRBJ1-3	TRBV20-1	TGCAGTGCTAGGGCAGGCTCGGGCTCTGGAAACACCATATATTTT	CSARAGSGSGNTIYF
-	-	TRBJ1-2	TRBV6-1	TGTGCCAGCAGTGAAACTGGACGGACCTTCTTGGCTGGCTACACCTTC	CASSETGRTFLAGYTF
-	few	TRBJ2-7	TRBV30	TGTGCCTGGACAGGATCCGCCTACGAGCAGTACTTC	CAWTGSAYEQYF
-	many	TRBJ2-3	TRBV7-2	TGTGCCAGCAGCCTCCGACAGGGCACAGATACGCAGTATTTT	CASSLRQGTDTQYF
-	many	TRBJ1-5	TRBV10-3	TGTGCCACCACCCGGGACGGAGTTTATCAGCCCCAGCATTTT	CATTRDGVYQPQHF
-	many	TRBJ1-2	TRBV11-1	TGTGCCAGCAGTTTAGGAGGGACTGGTCTTGGCTACACCTTC	CASSLGGTGLGYTF
-	-	TRBJ2-2	TRBV19	TGTGCCAGTAGTATCGGGGGGCGCGACACCGGGGAGCTGTTTTTT	CASSIGGRDTGELFF
TRBD2	many	TRBJ2-1	TRBV28	TGTGCCAGCCGGACTAGCGGGGGCCCCTCGGGCGATGAGCAGTTCTTC	CASRTSGGPSGDEQFF
-	-	TRBJ2-7	TRBV7-2	TGTGCCAGCAGCTTAGGGTCCGAGGTTGGCTACGAGCAGTACTTC	CASSLGSEVGYEQYF
-	few	TRBJ1-2	TRBV12-3/TRBV12-4	TGTGCCAGCAGTTCAAGAAACAGCGCTAACTATGGCTACACCTTC	CASSSRNSANYGYTF
-	many	TRBJ1-1	TRBV10-3	TGTGCCATCAGTGTCTTGGAGGGAAACACTGAAGCTTTCTTT	CAISVLEGNTEAFF
-	few	TRBJ2-2	TRBV24-1	TGTGCCACCAGCGTCGGCGGGGAGCTGTTTTTT	CATSVGGELFF
TRBD1	many	TRBJ1-6	TRBV5-1	TGCGCCAGCAGCATGCCGGGACAGGGCATTTCACCCCTCCACTTT	CASSMPGQGISPLHF
-	-	TRBJ1-1	TRBV12-3/TRBV12-4	TGTGCCAGCAGTTTTGGACTTCGGAGTGCTTTCTTT	CASSFGLRSAFF
-	few	TRBJ2-7	TRBV12-3/TRBV12-4	TGTGCCAGCAGCCGTCCGGGGTGGAGAAGGGACGAGCAGTACTTC	CASSRPGWRRDEQYF
-	many	TRBJ1-1	TRBV12-3/TRBV12-4	TGTGCCAGCTGCCAGACCAACACTGAAGCTTTCTTT	CASCQTNTEAFF
-	once	TRBJ2-2	TRBV24-1	TGTGCCACCAGTGTCGAAGGCGGGGAGCTGTTTTTT	CATSVEGGELFF
TRBD2	many	TRBJ2-5	TRBV2	TGTGCCAGCACGGGATCTAGCGGACACAAAGAGACCCAGTACTTC	CASTGSSGHKETQYF